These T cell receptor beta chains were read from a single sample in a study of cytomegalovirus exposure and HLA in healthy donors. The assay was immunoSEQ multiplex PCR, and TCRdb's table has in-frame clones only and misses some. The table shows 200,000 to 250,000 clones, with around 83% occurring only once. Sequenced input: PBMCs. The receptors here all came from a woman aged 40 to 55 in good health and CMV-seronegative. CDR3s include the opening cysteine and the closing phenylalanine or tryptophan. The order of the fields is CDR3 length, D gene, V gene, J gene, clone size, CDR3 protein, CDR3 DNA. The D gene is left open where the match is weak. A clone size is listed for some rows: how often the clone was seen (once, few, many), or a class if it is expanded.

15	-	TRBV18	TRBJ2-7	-	CASSKYGAQSYEQYF	TGTGCCAGCTCGAAATATGGGGCGCAATCCTACGAGCAGTACTTC
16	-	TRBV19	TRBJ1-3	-	CASSQVPVGSGNTIYF	TGTGCCAGTAGCCAAGTCCCCGTCGGTTCTGGAAACACCATATATTTT
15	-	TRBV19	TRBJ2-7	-	CASSRYPGAAAEQYF	TGTGCCAGTAGTCGTTACCCTGGAGCGGCCGCCGAGCAGTACTTC
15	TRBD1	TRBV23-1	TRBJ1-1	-	CASSHPGQGPGEAFF	TGCGCCAGCAGTCACCCCGGACAGGGACCAGGTGAAGCTTTCTTT
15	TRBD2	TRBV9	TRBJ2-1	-	CASRGQREGHNEQFF	TGTGCCAGCAGGGGACAGCGGGAGGGTCACAATGAGCAGTTCTTC
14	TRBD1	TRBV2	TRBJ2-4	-	CATLLDRGVNIQYF	TGTGCCACCCTACTAGACAGGGGAGTCAACATTCAGTACTTC
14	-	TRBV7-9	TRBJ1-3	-	CASSSLSSGNTIYF	TGTGCCAGCAGCTCTCTGAGCTCTGGAAACACCATATATTTT
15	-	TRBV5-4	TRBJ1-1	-	CASSGVPGTGTEAFF	TGTGCCAGCAGCGGTGTTCCGGGAACCGGCACTGAAGCTTTCTTT
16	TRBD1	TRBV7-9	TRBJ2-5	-	CASSPGTGGNGETQYF	TGTGCCAGCAGCCCTGGGACAGGGGGAAATGGAGAGACCCAGTACTTC
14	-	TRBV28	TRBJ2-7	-	CASSLVGEPYEQYF	TGTGCCAGCAGTTTAGTCGGGGAGCCCTACGAGCAGTACTTC
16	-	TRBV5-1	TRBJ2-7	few	CASSFISGDFPYEQYF	TGCGCCAGCAGCTTTATCTCGGGAGATTTCCCCTACGAGCAGTACTTC
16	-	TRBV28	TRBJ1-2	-	CASSTTTGQGIIGYTF	TGTGCCAGCAGCACCACTACGGGGCAGGGGATTATTGGCTACACCTTC
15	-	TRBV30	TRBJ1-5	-	CAWRTKGGVNQPQHF	TGTGCCTGGAGGACGAAGGGAGGGGTCAATCAGCCCCAGCATTTT
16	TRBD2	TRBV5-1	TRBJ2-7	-	CASSWTSGRWSGEQYF	TGCGCCAGCAGCTGGACTAGCGGGAGATGGTCGGGCGAGCAGTACTTC
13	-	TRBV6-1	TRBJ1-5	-	CASNEGGNQPQHF	TGTGCCAGCAACGAGGGAGGCAATCAGCCCCAGCATTTT
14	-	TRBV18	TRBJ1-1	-	CASSPQKLNTEAFF	TGTGCCAGCTCACCCCAGAAACTGAACACTGAAGCTTTCTTT
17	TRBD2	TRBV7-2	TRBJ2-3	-	CASSLEPGRASTDTQYF	TGTGCCAGCAGCTTAGAGCCCGGGAGGGCCTCAACAGATACGCAGTATTTT